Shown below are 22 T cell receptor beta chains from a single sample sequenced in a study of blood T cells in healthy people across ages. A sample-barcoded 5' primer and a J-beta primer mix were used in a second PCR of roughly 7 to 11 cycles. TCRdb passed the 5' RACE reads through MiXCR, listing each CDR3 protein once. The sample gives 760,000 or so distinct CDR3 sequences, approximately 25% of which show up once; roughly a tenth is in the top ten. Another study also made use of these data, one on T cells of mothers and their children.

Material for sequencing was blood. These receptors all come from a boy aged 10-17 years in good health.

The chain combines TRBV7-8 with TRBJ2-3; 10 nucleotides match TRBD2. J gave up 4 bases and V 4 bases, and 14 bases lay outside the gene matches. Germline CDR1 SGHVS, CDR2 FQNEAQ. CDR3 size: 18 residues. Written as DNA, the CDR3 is TGTGCCAGCAGCTCCCAGCGGGGGGGCTACGTAGGTTCAGATACGCAGTATTTT. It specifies CASSSQRGGYVGSDTQYF.

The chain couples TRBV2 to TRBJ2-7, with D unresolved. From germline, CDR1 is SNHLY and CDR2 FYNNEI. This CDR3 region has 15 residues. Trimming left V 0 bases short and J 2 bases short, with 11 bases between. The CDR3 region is CASSEASHSTYEQYF. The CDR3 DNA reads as TGTGCCAGCAGTGAAGCGTCGCACTCAACCTACGAGCAGTACTTC.

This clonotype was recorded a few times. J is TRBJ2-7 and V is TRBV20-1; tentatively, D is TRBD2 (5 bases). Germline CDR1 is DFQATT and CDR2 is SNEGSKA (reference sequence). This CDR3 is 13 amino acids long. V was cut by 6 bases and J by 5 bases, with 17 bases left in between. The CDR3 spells CSALRAERDEQYF. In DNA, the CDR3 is TGCAGTGCCCTACGCGCGGAGAGGGACGAGCAGTACTTC.

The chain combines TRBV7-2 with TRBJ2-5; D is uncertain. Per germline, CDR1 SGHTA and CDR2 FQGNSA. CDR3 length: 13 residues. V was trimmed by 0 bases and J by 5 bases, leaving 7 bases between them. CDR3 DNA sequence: TGTGCCAGCAGCTTAGCGCGATTGGAGACCCAGTACTTC. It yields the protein CASSLARLETQYF.

In DNA, the CDR3 is TGCAGTGCTAGGGAGACAGGATCGGGGGCCCAGCATTTT. As protein: CSARETGSGAQHF. The chain is built from TRBV20-1 and TRBJ1-5, with a weak D call TRBD1 (6 bases). V was pared by 3 bases and J by 11 bases, with 17 bases between. Germline values: CDR1 DFQATT, CDR2 SNEGSKA (reference sequence). CDR3 length equals 13 residues.

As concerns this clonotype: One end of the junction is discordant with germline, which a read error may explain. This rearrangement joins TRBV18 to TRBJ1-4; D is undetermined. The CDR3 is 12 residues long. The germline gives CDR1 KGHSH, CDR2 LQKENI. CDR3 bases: TGTGCCAGCCCGTGTTCTAATGAAAGACTGTTTTTT. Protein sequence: CASPCSNERLFF.

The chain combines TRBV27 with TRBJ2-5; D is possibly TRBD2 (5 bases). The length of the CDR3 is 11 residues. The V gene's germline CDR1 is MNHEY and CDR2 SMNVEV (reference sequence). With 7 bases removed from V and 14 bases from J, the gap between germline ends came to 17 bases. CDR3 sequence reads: CASTLGESYYF. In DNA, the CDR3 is TGTGCCAGCACCTTGGGAGAAAGTTACTACTTC.

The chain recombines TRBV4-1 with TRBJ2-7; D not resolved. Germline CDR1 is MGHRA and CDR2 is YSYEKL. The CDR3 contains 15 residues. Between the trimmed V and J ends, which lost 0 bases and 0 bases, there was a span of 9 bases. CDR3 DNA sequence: TGCGCCAGCAGCCAAGATTTGCGCAGCTCCTACGAGCAGTACTTC. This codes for CASSQDLRSSYEQYF.

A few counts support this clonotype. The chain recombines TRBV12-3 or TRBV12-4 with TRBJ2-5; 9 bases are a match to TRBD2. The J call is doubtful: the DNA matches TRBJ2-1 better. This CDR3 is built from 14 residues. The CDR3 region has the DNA TGTGCCAGCAAAACGAAGCGGGAGGACAATGAGCAGTTCTTC. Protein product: CASKTKREDNEQFF.

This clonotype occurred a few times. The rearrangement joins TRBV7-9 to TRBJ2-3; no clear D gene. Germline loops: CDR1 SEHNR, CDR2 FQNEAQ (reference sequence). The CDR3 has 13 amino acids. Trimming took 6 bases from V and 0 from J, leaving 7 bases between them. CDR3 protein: CASSRASTDTQYF. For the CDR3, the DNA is TGTGCCAGCAGTCGGGCTAGCACAGATACGCAGTATTTT.

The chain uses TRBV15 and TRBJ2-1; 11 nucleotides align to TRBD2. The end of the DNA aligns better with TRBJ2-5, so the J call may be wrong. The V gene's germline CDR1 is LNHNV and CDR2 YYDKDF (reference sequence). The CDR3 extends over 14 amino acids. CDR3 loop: CATATGLAVETQYF. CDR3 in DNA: TGTGCCACAGCTACGGGACTAGCGGTGGAGACCCAGTACTTC.

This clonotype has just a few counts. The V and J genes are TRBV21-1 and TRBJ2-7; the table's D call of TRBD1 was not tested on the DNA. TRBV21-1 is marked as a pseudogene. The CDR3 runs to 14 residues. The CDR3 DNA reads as TGTGCCAGCAGCCCAGGACACGTTAACTACGAGCAGTACTTC. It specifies CASSPGHVNYEQYF.

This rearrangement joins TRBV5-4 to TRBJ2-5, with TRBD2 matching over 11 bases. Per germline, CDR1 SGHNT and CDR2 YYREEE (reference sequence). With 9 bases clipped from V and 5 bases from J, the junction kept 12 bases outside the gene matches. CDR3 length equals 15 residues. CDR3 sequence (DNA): TGTGCCACCGGGACTAGCGGAAAAAGGGGGGAGACCCAGTACTTC. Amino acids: CATGTSGKRGETQYF.

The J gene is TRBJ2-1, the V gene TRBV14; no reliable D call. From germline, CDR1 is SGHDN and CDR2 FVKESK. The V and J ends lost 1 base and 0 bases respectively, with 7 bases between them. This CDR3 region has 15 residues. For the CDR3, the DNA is TGTGCCAGCAGCCAAGGGCTATACTCCTACAATGAGCAGTTCTTC. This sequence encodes CASSQGLYSYNEQFF.

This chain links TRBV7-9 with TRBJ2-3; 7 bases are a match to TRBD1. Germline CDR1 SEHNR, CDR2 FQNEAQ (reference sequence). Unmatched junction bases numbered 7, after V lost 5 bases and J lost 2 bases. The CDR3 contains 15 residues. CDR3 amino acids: CASSRGDSYTDTQYF. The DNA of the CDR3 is TGTGCCAGCAGCCGTGGGGACAGCTACACAGATACGCAGTATTTT.

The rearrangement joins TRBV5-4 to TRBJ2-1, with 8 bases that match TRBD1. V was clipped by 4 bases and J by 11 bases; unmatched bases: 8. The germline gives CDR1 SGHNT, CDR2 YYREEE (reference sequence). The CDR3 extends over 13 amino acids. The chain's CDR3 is CASSAEDREKQFF. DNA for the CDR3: TGTGCCAGCAGCGCCGAGGACAGGGAGAAGCAGTTCTTC.

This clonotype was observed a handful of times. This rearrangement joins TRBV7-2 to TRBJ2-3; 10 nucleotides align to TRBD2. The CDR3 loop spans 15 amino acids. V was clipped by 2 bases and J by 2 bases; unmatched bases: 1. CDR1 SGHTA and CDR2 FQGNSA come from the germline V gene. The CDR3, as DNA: TGTGCCAGCAGCTTAACTAGCGGGACCACAGATACGCAGTATTTT. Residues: CASSLTSGTTDTQYF.

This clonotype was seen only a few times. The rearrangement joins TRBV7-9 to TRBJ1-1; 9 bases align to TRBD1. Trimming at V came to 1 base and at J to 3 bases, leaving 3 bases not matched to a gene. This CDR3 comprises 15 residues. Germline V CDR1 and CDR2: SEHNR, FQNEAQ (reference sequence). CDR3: CASSLVGQGYTEAFF. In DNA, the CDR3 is TGTGCCAGCAGCTTAGTCGGACAGGGGTACACTGAAGCTTTCTTT. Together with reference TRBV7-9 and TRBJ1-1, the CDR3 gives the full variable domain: DTGVSQNPRHKITKRGQNVTFRCDPISEHNRLYWYRQTLGQGPEFLTYFQNEAQLEKSRLLSDRFSAERPKGSFSTLEIQRTEQGDSAMYLCASSLVGQGYTEAFFGQGTRLTVV.

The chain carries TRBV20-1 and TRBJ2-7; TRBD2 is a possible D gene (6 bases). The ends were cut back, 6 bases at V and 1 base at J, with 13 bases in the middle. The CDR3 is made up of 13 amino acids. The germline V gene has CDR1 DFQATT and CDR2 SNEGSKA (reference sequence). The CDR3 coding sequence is TGCAGTGCCGGGTCTAGCGAATCCTACGAGCAGTACTTC. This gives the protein CSAGSSESYEQYF.

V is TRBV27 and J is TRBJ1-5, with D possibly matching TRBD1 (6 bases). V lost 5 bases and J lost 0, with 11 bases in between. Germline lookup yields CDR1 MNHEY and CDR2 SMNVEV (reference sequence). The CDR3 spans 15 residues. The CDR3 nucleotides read TGTGCCAGCAGTGCACAGGGATATAGCAATCAGCCCCAGCATTTT. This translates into CASSAQGYSNQPQHF.

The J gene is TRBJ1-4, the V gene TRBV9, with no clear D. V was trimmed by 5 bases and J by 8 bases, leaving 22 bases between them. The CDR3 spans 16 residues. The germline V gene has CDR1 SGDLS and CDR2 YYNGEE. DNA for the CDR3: TGTGCCAGCAGTCCAACTGGGTCTCACGAGGGCGAAAAACTGTTTTTT. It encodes CASSPTGSHEGEKLFF.

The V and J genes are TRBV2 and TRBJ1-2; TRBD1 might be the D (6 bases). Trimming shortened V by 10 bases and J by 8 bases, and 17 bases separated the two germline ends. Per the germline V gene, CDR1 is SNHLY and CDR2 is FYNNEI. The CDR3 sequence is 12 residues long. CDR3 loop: CATQGVLGGYTF. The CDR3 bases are TGTGCCACACAGGGTGTCTTGGGCGGCTACACCTTC.